Below are 12 T cell receptor beta chains sequenced from a single sample in a study of molecular identifiers for immune sequencing clone quantification. TCRdb called the PCR reads again in MiXCR, with one record for every CDR3 protein. Among around 480,000 distinct CDR3 sequences listed, less than 30% were seen once. The sequenced sample consisted of naive CD8+ T cells from blood, with Jurkat cell RNA spiked in. Subset defined: FACS-sorted CD8+CD4-CCR7+CD45RA+ naive T cells. Receptor source: a human donor in good health. Some libraries in this study had Jurkat cell RNA spiked in.

The rearrangement joins TRBV5-8 to TRBJ2-1; 9 nucleotides agree with TRBD1. Germline-derived CDR1 and CDR2 are SGHTS and YDEGEE. CDR3 length equals 16 residues. The ends lost 0 bases at V and 2 bases at J; junction bases unmatched: 3. In DNA form, the CDR3 reads TGTGCCAGCAGCTTGGAGGACAGGGGTCCCTACAATGAGCAGTTCTTC. Translating gives CASSLEDRGPYNEQFF.

This clonotype was recorded many times. The J gene is TRBJ1-1, the V gene TRBV9, with D uncertain. This CDR3 comprises 13 residues. Trimming pared 4 bases from V and 4 bases from J, leaving 11 bases between. CDR1 and CDR2 (germline): SGDLS, YYNGEE. DNA for the CDR3: TGTGCCAGCAGCCCCCGGACGGGCACTGAAGCTTTCTTT. Its translation: CASSPRTGTEAFF.

There are a few counts of this clonotype. V and J are TRBV7-9 and TRBJ2-7; D uncertain. The CDR3 has 14 residues. The germline gives CDR1 SEHNR, CDR2 FQNEAQ (reference sequence). The V end lost 1 base, the J end lost 2 bases, and 9 bases lay between the germline ends. The CDR3 protein is CASSLVGKTYEQYF. DNA of the CDR3: TGTGCCAGCAGCTTAGTAGGGAAGACCTACGAGCAGTACTTC.

J is TRBJ1-6 and V is TRBV4-3, with TRBD1 matching 8 bases. The CDR3 is made up of 15 amino acids. V was pared by 1 base and J by 8 bases, with 4 bases of the junction left unmatched. Germline CDR1 LGHNA, CDR2 YSLEER. The CDR3 DNA follows: TGCGCCAGCAGCCAAGGGCAGGGGGCGGATTCACCCCTCCACTTT. Translation: CASSQGQGADSPLHF.

The chain employs TRBV11-2 and TRBJ2-1; D not resolved. V was pared by 5 bases and J by 3 bases, with 20 bases between. The CDR3 runs to 17 residues. Germline V gene data show CDR1 as SGHAT and CDR2 as FQNNGV. The CDR3 spells CASSPGVGTSFYNEQFF. CDR3 DNA: TGTGCCAGCAGCCCAGGAGTTGGAACCAGTTTCTACAATGAGCAGTTCTTC.

This clonotype appeared many times. The genes are TRBV27 and TRBJ2-3, with 10 bases lining up with TRBD2. After removal of 3 bases from V and 2 bases from J, the junction contained 5 bases not matched to a gene. Per the germline V gene, CDR1 is MNHEY and CDR2 is SMNVEV (reference sequence). The CDR3 has 16 amino acids. CDR3 sequence reads: CASSLSSGSPTDTQYF. CDR3 bases: TGTGCCAGCAGTTTGTCTAGCGGGAGCCCCACAGATACGCAGTATTTT.

This clonotype occurred many times. This chain uses TRBV28 with TRBJ1-1; D unclear. The CDR3 contains 13 residues. V was shortened by 1 base and J by 2 bases, with 5 bases between the two germline ends. The V gene's germline CDR1 is MDHEN and CDR2 SYDVKM. The CDR3 spells CASSLYINTEAFF. CDR3 in DNA: TGTGCCAGCAGTTTATACATAAACACTGAAGCTTTCTTT.

The chain combines TRBV19 with TRBJ1-4; D is uncertain. CDR3 size: 15 residues. V lost 5 bases, J lost 7 bases, and 17 bases lay in between. CDR1 and CDR2 (germline): LNHDA, SQIVND (reference sequence). In DNA, the CDR3 is TGTGCCAGTAGTCTCCCCGGGAAGGAGGGTGAAAAACTGTTTTTT. It yields the protein CASSLPGKEGEKLFF.

The chain uses TRBV27 and TRBJ1-5; 7 positions agree with TRBD1. CDR1 and CDR2 (germline): MNHEY, SMNVEV (reference sequence). J was trimmed by 5 bases and V by 4 bases; bases with no gene match: 11. The CDR3 length is 16 residues. The CDR3 nucleotides read TGTGCCAGCAGTTCAATACAGGGGTTTGGTTATCAGCCCCAGCATTTT. It codes for CASSSIQGFGYQPQHF.

Worth noting for this clonotype: Lacking the conserved final phenylalanine or tryptophan, this CDR3 likely reflects a read error. V gene TRBV6-2 or TRBV6-3 combines with J gene TRBJ2-3, with D hard to call. The germline gives CDR1 MNHEY, CDR2 SVGEGT. Trimming pared 2 bases from V and 2 bases from J, leaving 5 bases between. The CDR3 has 13 amino acids. CDR3 residues: CASSYTSTDTQYS. CDR3 sequence (DNA): TGTGCCAGCAGTTACACCTCCACAGATACGCAGTATTCT.

This clonotype was recorded a few times. The V gene is TRBV11-2, the J gene TRBJ1-2, with 9 bases lining up with TRBD1. The CDR3 consists of 17 residues. CDR1 and CDR2 from the germline V gene are SGHAT and FQNNGV. Losses at the gene ends were 0 bases for V and 4 bases for J; bases not matched to a gene: 9. Here the CDR3 reads CASSLDSRTGELYGYTF. DNA for the CDR3: TGTGCCAGCAGCTTAGATTCGAGGACAGGGGAACTCTATGGCTACACCTTC. The variable domain in full, with the rest retrieved from reference TRBV11-2 and TRBJ1-2, is EAGVAQSPRYKIIEKRQSVAFWCNPISGHATLYWYQQILGQGPKLLIQFQNNGVVDDSQLPKDRFSAERLKGVDSTLKIQPAKLEDSAVYLCASSLDSRTGELYGYTFGSGTRLTVV.

A few counts support this clonotype. CDR3 coding DNA: TGTGCCAGCAGCCAGGGGGGGGCATACGACGAGCAGTACTTC. Protein product: CASSQGGAYDEQYF. The chain carries TRBV4-2 and TRBJ2-7; weak D call: TRBD2 (7 bases). Trimming left V 3 bases short and J 5 bases short, with 14 bases between. The CDR3 totals 14 residues. Germline values: CDR1 LGHNA, CDR2 YNFKEQ.